Presented here are 32 T cell receptor beta chains from one specimen sequenced in a study of blood T cell repertoires in COVID-19. Measured with immunoSEQ multiplex PCR; TCRdb has only the in-frame clones, and not every one. The table records approximately 220,000 clones, under 90% of them present only once. Source material: peripheral blood. The receptors derive from a woman aged 60 to 75 who had recovered from COVID-19.

The chain carries TRBV7-9 and TRBJ1-2, with a tentative D call TRBD1 (6 bases). Trimming removed 6 bases at V and 4 bases at J, with 18 bases between. CDR1 SEHNR and CDR2 FQNEAQ come from the germline V gene (reference sequence). The CDR3 loop spans 15 amino acids. The CDR3 region has the DNA TGTGCCAGCAGTTCCCACAGGGCATTGAGCTATGGCTACACCTTC. Translation gives CASSSHRALSYGYTF. The full variable domain, with the rest looked up from reference TRBV7-9 and TRBJ1-2, is DTGVSQNPRHKITKRGQNVTFRCDPISEHNRLYWYRQTLGQGPEFLTYFQNEAQLEKSRLLSDRFSAERPKGSFSTLEIQRTEQGDSAMYLCASSSHRALSYGYTFGSGTRLTVV.

V usage is TRBV14 and J usage is TRBJ2-1; the D gene is possibly TRBD1 (5 bases). The germline V and J ends were trimmed by 4 bases and 6 bases, with 10 bases remaining between them. The CDR3 consists of 13 residues. Germline assignment: CDR1 SGHDN and CDR2 FVKESK. The CDR3 sequence: CASSPRVSNEQFF. The CDR3 bases are TGTGCCAGCAGCCCCAGGGTGAGCAATGAGCAGTTCTTC.

The chain couples TRBV10-3 to TRBJ1-2; D unresolved. CDR1 and CDR2 (germline): ENHRY, SYGVKD. Trimming removed 2 bases at V and 3 bases at J, with 10 bases between. The CDR3 is made up of 14 amino acids. The CDR3 coding sequence is TGTGCCATCAGTGAGAGGGAGACCGACTATGGCTACACCTTC. Its translation is CAISERETDYGYTF.

The chain recombines TRBV5-1 with TRBJ2-3; 7 positions match TRBD1. V dropped 0 bases and J dropped 2; count of bases not matched to a gene: 9. Germline assignment: CDR1 SGHRS and CDR2 YFSETQ. The CDR3 extends over 17 amino acids. The CDR3 here is CASSLGGLTGYTDTQYF. The CDR3 bases are TGCGCCAGCAGCTTGGGGGGGTTGACAGGGTACACAGATACGCAGTATTTT.

The chain joins TRBV19 to TRBJ1-6; 9 nucleotides align to TRBD1. Germline V gene data show CDR1 as LNHDA and CDR2 as SQIVND (reference sequence). This CDR3 spans 13 amino acids. J gave up 8 bases and V 7 bases, and 3 bases lay outside the gene matches. The CDR3 loop reads CASKGQGYSPLHF. Written as DNA, the CDR3 is TGTGCCAGTAAAGGACAGGGGTATTCACCCCTCCACTTT. Filled out from reference TRBV19 and TRBJ1-6, the complete variable domain reads DGGITQSPKYLFRKEGQNVTLSCEQNLNHDAMYWYRQDPGQGLRLIYYSQIVNDFQKGDIAEGYSVSREKKESFPLTVTSAQKNPTAFYLCASKGQGYSPLHFGNGTRLTVT.

The genes are TRBV12-3 or TRBV12-4 and TRBJ1-6; tentative D call: TRBD1 (6 bases). The CDR3 consists of 12 residues. V was clipped by 7 bases and J by 10 bases, with 11 bases between them. CDR3 in amino acids: CASKYRDSPLHF. The CDR3 bases are TGTGCCAGCAAATACAGGGACTCACCCCTCCACTTT.

The V and J genes are TRBV3-1 (or the pseudogene TRBV3-2) and TRBJ2-1, with TRBD2 matching 15 bases. V shed 0 bases, J shed 7 bases, and the junction held 16 bases outside the gene matches. This CDR3 region has 21 residues. Germline CDR1 LGHDT, CDR2 YNNKEL (reference sequence). CDR3 protein: CASSQDLRAGTSGGPRNEQFF. As DNA, the CDR3 is TGTGCCAGCAGCCAAGATCTTAGGGCCGGGACTAGCGGGGGGCCGAGGAATGAGCAGTTCTTC.

This clone has only a few counts. The J gene is TRBJ1-1, the V gene TRBV27; 9 nucleotides agree with TRBD1. The CDR3 is 14 residues long. Germline V gene lookup returns CDR1 MNHEY and CDR2 SMNVEV (reference sequence). Trimming removed 5 bases from V and 11 bases from J; junction bases left unmatched: 12. The CDR3 nucleotides read TGTGCCAGCAGTCCACCTCCGGGACAGGGACACGCTTTCTTT. Its translation: CASSPPPGQGHAFF.

The chain combines TRBV5-4 with TRBJ1-3, with 11 bases aligning to TRBD1. V lost 4 bases, J lost 6 bases, and 6 bases stayed unmatched. CDR1 is SGHNT, CDR2 YYREEE, per germline (reference sequence). The CDR3 consists of 15 residues. The CDR3 here is CASSAPGQGENTIYF. DNA for the CDR3: TGTGCCAGCAGCGCACCGGGACAGGGGGAAAACACCATATATTTT.

This chain joins TRBV7-9 and TRBJ1-3; TRBD1 might be the D (5 bases). V lost 1 base and J lost 4, with 14 bases in between. This CDR3 has 16 amino acids. Germline loops: CDR1 SEHNR, CDR2 FQNEAQ (reference sequence). The CDR3 sequence is CASSLGRGAKGNTIYF. Written as DNA, the CDR3 is TGTGCCAGCAGCTTAGGAAGGGGCGCGAAGGGAAACACCATATATTTT.

The chain employs TRBV5-1 and TRBJ1-2; tentatively, D is TRBD1 (6 bases). Germline CDR1 reads SGHRS; CDR2 reads YFSETQ. The CDR3 totals 14 residues. The V end lost 3 bases, the J end lost 4 bases, and 13 bases lay between the germline ends. CDR3 sequence reads: CASSSDSAIYGYTF. CDR3 DNA: TGCGCCAGCAGCTCGGACAGTGCCATCTATGGCTACACCTTC.

The table lists this clone with a few counts. The chain links TRBV7-2 to TRBJ1-4, with D maybe TRBD1 (5 bases). V was cut by 1 base and J by 8 bases, with 14 bases left in between. This CDR3 contains 15 residues. CDR1 SGHTA and CDR2 FQGNSA come from the germline V gene. CDR3 nucleotide sequence: TGTGCCAGCAGCTTAGGGGCAGGACGGGGGGAAAAACTGTTTTTT. Translation gives CASSLGAGRGEKLFF.

This clone was seen only a few times. The chain has TRBV23-1 and TRBJ1-5; D gene unclear. TRBV23-1 is sorted into the ORF group, with uncertain function. CDR3 size: 16 residues. Trimming pared 3 bases from V and 2 bases from J, leaving 14 bases between. Here the CDR3 reads CASSHRTGDGNQPQHF. The CDR3 DNA follows: TGCGCCAGCAGTCATAGGACGGGAGATGGCAATCAGCCCCAGCATTTT.

CDR3 protein: CASSQTSLPGGPNSPLHF. As DNA, the CDR3 is TGCGCCAGCAGCCAAACTTCTCTACCAGGGGGACCGAATTCACCCCTCCACTTT. V is TRBV4-1 and J is TRBJ1-6, with 7 bases that match TRBD1. Germline assignment: CDR1 MGHRA and CDR2 YSYEKL. The CDR3 is 18 residues long. Trimming at V came to 2 bases and at J to 7 bases, leaving 14 bases not matched to a gene.

CDR3 DNA sequence: TGTGCCAGCAGCTCCTCAGGGGCTCAGCCCCAGCATTTT. This sequence encodes CASSSSGAQPQHF. The chain couples TRBV7-2 to TRBJ1-5; D is possibly TRBD1 (6 bases). Germline-derived CDR1 and CDR2 are SGHTA and FQGNSA. Between the trimmed V and J ends, which lost 4 bases and 6 bases, there was a span of 10 bases. The CDR3 loop spans 13 amino acids.

The V and J genes are TRBV5-1 and TRBJ2-3; 8 bases line up with TRBD2. CDR3 size: 13 residues. Trimming removed 6 bases from V and 5 bases from J; junction bases left unmatched: 5. CDR1 is SGHRS, CDR2 YFSETQ, per germline. CDR3 nucleotides: TGCGCCAGCAATAGCGGGGCGGGAGATACGCAGTATTTT. This codes for CASNSGAGDTQYF.

The rearrangement links TRBV7-9 to TRBJ2-6; 9 positions match TRBD1. Per germline, CDR1 SEHNR and CDR2 FQNEAQ (reference sequence). The CDR3 is 18 residues long. Trimming removed 5 bases from V and 2 bases from J; junction bases left unmatched: 10. The CDR3 coding sequence is TGTGCCAGCAGCCCCGGGACAGGGTTTGTTGCTGGGGCCAACGTCCTGACTTTC. This encodes CASSPGTGFVAGANVLTF.

The V and J genes are TRBV4-1 and TRBJ1-5; the D is unclear. Germline CDR1 and CDR2: MGHRA and YSYEKL. The germline V and J ends were trimmed by 1 base and 6 bases, with 13 bases remaining between them. The CDR3 covers 15 residues. The CDR3 DNA follows: TGCGCCAGCAGCCAAGGCAGAGGTTTCCCTCAGCCCCAGCATTTT. Protein: CASSQGRGFPQPQHF.

The chain joins TRBV5-4 to TRBJ1-2, with 10 bases fitting TRBD1. CDR1 is SGHNT, CDR2 YYREEE, per germline (reference sequence). The CDR3 is made up of 15 amino acids. The ends lost 0 bases at V and 8 bases at J; junction bases unmatched: 7. The CDR3 sequence: CASSLAGDRGGGYTF. DNA for the CDR3: TGTGCCAGCAGCTTGGCGGGGGACAGGGGAGGGGGCTACACCTTC.

The chain employs TRBV24-1 and TRBJ2-1, with 7 bases identical to TRBD2. Germline lookup yields CDR1 KGHDR and CDR2 SFDVKD. There are 17 residues in the CDR3. Trimming took 2 bases from V and 3 from J; bases not matched to a gene: 9. The CDR3 DNA follows: TGTGCCACCAGTGATTCCGGGGGGACCCATCGCTACAATGAGCAGTTCTTC. This sequence encodes CATSDSGGTHRYNEQFF.

This chain uses TRBV10-1 with TRBJ2-7; no reliable D call. Per germline, CDR1 WNHNN and CDR2 SYGVQD (reference sequence). V was cut by 4 bases and J by 6 bases, with 7 bases left in between. The CDR3 has 11 residues. CDR3 nucleotide sequence: TGCGCCAGCAGTGGCACACGCGAGCAGTACTTC. It is translated as CASSGTREQYF.

The chain joins TRBV7-9 to TRBJ1-1; D is unclear. Trimming shortened V by 0 bases and J by 4 bases, and 6 bases separated the two germline ends. Per the germline V gene, CDR1 is SEHNR and CDR2 is FQNEAQ (reference sequence). The CDR3 length is 13 residues. CDR3 in DNA: TGTGCCAGCAGCTTAGCGTCGGGCACTGAAGCTTTCTTT. Its protein product is CASSLASGTEAFF.

This clone was seen only once. The V call is TRBV7-3, the J call TRBJ1-4; 9 nucleotides line up with TRBD1. The germline V gene encodes CDR1 SGHTA and CDR2 FQGTGA. Germline trimming cut 4 bases from V and 11 bases from J; bases unmatched to any gene: 5. This CDR3 contains 13 residues. As DNA, the CDR3 is TGTGCCAGCAGCTCGGGACAGGGCGAGAAACTGTTTTTT. This codes for CASSSGQGEKLFF.

The V and J genes are TRBV7-2 and TRBJ1-1; the D gene is possibly TRBD1 (5 bases). The CDR3 loop spans 14 amino acids. CDR1 SGHTA and CDR2 FQGNSA come from the germline V gene. V lost 5 bases, J lost 0 bases, and 10 bases lay in between. For the CDR3, the DNA is TGTGCCAGCAGCCCGCAGGGTATGAACACTGAAGCTTTCTTT. It codes for CASSPQGMNTEAFF.

V usage is TRBV27 and J usage is TRBJ2-2; D is perhaps TRBD2 (6 bases). This CDR3 spans 15 amino acids. Deletions cut 4 bases from V and 5 bases from J, with 14 bases between. Per the germline V gene, CDR1 is MNHEY and CDR2 is SMNVEV (reference sequence). CDR3 nucleotide sequence: TGTGCCAGCAGTTCCCCCCCGGGGGAAACCGGGGAGCTGTTTTTT. It translates to CASSSPPGETGELFF.

The V and J genes are TRBV5-1 and TRBJ1-1; D is possibly TRBD1 (5 bases). Germline-derived CDR1 and CDR2 are SGHRS and YFSETQ. The V end lost 3 bases, the J end lost 2 bases, and 14 bases lay between the germline ends. The CDR3 has 15 residues. The CDR3 DNA reads as TGCGCCAGCAGCTGGGAGGGGCAGATCAACACTGAAGCTTTCTTT. It encodes CASSWEGQINTEAFF. Variable domain in full (rest from reference TRBV5-1 and TRBJ1-1): KAGVTQTPRYLIKTRGQQVTLSCSPISGHRSVSWYQQTPGQGLQFLFEYFSETQRNKGNFPGRFSGRQFSNSRSEMNVSTLELGDSALYLCASSWEGQINTEAFFGQGTRLTVV.

The table lists this clone with a count of one. This chain joins TRBV12-5 and TRBJ2-5, with TRBD2 identical over 11 bases. Losses at the gene ends were 7 bases for V and 5 bases for J; bases not matched to a gene: 9. The CDR3 has 15 amino acids. Germline-derived CDR1 and CDR2 are LGHNT and FRNRAP. The CDR3: CASARPTSGAETQYF. CDR3 bases: TGTGCTAGTGCCCGCCCGACTAGCGGGGCGGAGACCCAGTACTTC. The full variable domain, rest sourced from reference TRBV12-5 and TRBJ2-5, is DARVTQTPRHKVTEMGQEVTMRCQPILGHNTVFWYRQTMMQGLELLAYFRNRAPLDDSGMPKDRFSAEMPDATLATLKIQPSEPRDSAVYFCASARPTSGAETQYFGPGTRLLVL.

The genes are TRBV9 and TRBJ2-1, with D tentatively TRBD2 (6 bases). V dropped 4 bases and J dropped 2 bases, with 16 bases sitting between them. Germline lookup yields CDR1 SGDLS and CDR2 YYNGEE. This CDR3 region has 16 residues. This CDR3 is CASSPSGGMPYNEQFF. CDR3 DNA sequence: TGTGCCAGCAGCCCCTCCGGCGGGATGCCCTACAATGAGCAGTTCTTC.

The gene calls are TRBV10-1 and TRBJ2-3; D may be TRBD1 (5 bases). Trimming pared 6 bases from V and 4 bases from J, leaving 20 bases between. Germline-derived CDR1 and CDR2 are WNHNN and SYGVQD (reference sequence). The CDR3 covers 16 residues. CDR3 sequence reads: CASRPWGALMADTQYF. DNA of the CDR3: TGCGCCAGCAGGCCGTGGGGCGCCTTAATGGCAGATACGCAGTATTTT.

This sequence joins TRBV7-3 and TRBJ1-2, with 11 nucleotides matching TRBD1. The V gene end was trimmed by 5 bases and the J gene end by 5 bases; junction bases not matched to a gene: 4. In germline, CDR1 is SGHTA, CDR2 FQGTGA. The CDR3 is 14 amino acids. The CDR3 DNA sequence: TGTGCCAGCAGCGCCGGGACAGGGGGTTATGGCTACACCTTC. This sequence encodes CASSAGTGGYGYTF.

This clone was found once. The genes are TRBV9 and TRBJ2-3, with 10 bases matching TRBD2. Germline CDR1 reads SGDLS; CDR2 reads YYNGEE. The CDR3 contains 17 residues. V lost 0 bases, J lost 3 bases, and 7 bases stayed unmatched. The CDR3 coding sequence is TGTGCCAGCAGCGTAGCGGCTAGCGGGGGACCAACAGATACGCAGTATTTT. Translated: CASSVAASGGPTDTQYF.

To note about this clone: Other DNA sequences in the sample encode the same CDR3. The rearrangement links TRBV2 to TRBJ1-2, with 8 bases aligning to TRBD1. The V gene end was trimmed by 5 bases and the J gene end by 5 bases; junction bases not matched to a gene: 4. CDR3 length equals 13 residues. The germline V gene has CDR1 SNHLY and CDR2 FYNNEI. CDR3 protein: CASSLQGGYGYTF. The CDR3 DNA reads as TGTGCCAGCAGTCTACAGGGGGGATATGGCTACACCTTC.